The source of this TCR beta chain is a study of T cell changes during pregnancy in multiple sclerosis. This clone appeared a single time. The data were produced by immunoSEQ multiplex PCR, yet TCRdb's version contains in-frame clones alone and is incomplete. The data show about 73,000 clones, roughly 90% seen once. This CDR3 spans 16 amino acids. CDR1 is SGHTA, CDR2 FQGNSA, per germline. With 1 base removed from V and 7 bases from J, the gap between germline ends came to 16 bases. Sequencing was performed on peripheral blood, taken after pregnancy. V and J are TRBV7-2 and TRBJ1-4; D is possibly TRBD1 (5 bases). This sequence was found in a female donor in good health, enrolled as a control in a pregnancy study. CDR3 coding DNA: TGTGCCAGCAGCTTAGTCGGTCAGGGCCATGCTGAAAAACTGTTTTTT. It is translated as CASSLVGQGHAEKLFF.